This entry concerns a single T cell receptor beta chain. Trimming stripped 1 base from V and 0 bases from J, with 11 bases between. Looked up from germline, CDR1 is DFQATT and CDR2 is SNEGSKA (reference sequence). This CDR3 contains 15 residues. This specimen comes from a study of blood T cells in healthy people across ages. Alongside a J-beta primer mix, a sample-barcoded 5' primer served in a second PCR lasting roughly 7 to 11 cycles. MiXCR was run by TCRdb on the 5' RACE reads, yielding one entry per CDR3 protein. The sample includes 850,000 to 1,300,000 distinct CDR3 sequences, around 43% of them seen just once.

The sequenced sample consisted of blood. The chain links TRBV20-1 to TRBJ2-3, with a possible D match to TRBD2 (6 bases). This clonotype originated in a woman aged 60-70 years in good health. The CDR3 protein is CSARVPGGSTDTQYF. The CDR3 DNA sequence: TGCAGTGCTAGAGTCCCCGGAGGGAGCACAGATACGCAGTATTTT.